This T cell receptor (beta chain) was recovered during a study of blood T cell repertoires in COVID-19. Study as a whole: PBMCs, B-cell-depleted T cells, or T cells provided the cDNA or gDNA that made up the material.

In the original processing: The authors estimated nucleated cell counts from reference gene primer amplification. TCRdb's copy holds only in-frame clones and misses some; the assay was immunoSEQ multiplex PCR. V and J calls plus clone size are reproduced from that table; the DNA served to infer D and trimming. The sample records some 120,000 clones, 65% to 85% being singletons. Germline CDR1 reads KGHDR; CDR2 reads SFDVKD. V was pared by 1 base and J by 4 bases, with 11 bases between. The CDR3 sequence is 15 residues long. Sequencing was carried out using peripheral blood. This chain links TRBV24-1 with TRBJ2-3; D might be TRBD1 (5 bases). The sequence was obtained from a man in his 70s with acute or convalescent COVID-19. CDR3 sequence reads: CATSDFGQGPDTQYF. The CDR3 DNA sequence: TGTGCCACCAGTGATTTCGGTCAGGGCCCAGATACGCAGTATTTT.